This passage covers 25 T cell receptor beta chains from one sample sequenced in a study of tumor and adjacent non-tumor tissue in lung cancer. RNA was extracted from bulk tissue without any cell sorting. Three rounds of nested PCR, following a modified ARM-PCR protocol, produced the TCRbeta library. TCRdb reprocessed the multiplex PCR reads via MiXCR and lists one record per CDR3 protein. The sample has 65,000 to 75,000 distinct CDR3 sequences; more than 70% are singletons. The sample was lung tumor tissue. The receptors here all came from a man in his 60s with non-small cell lung cancer.

This clonotype was counted at least ten times. Compared with germline, one end of the junction differs, possibly owing to a read error. The rearrangement uses TRBV20-1 and TRBJ2-3, with 7 positions matching TRBD1. This CDR3 has 14 amino acids. From germline, CDR1 is DFQATT and CDR2 SNEGSKA (reference sequence). The DNA of the CDR3 is TGCAGTGCACAGGGGACGGGGCCCGGAGATAAGCAGTATTTT. It yields the protein CSAQGTGPGDKQYF.

This rearrangement joins TRBV29-1 to TRBJ1-5; no firm D call. The CDR3 extends over 14 amino acids. V dropped 3 bases and J dropped 0 bases, with 9 bases sitting between them. Germline-derived CDR1 and CDR2 are SQVTM and ANQGSEA. CDR3 amino acids: CSVDTSGSNQPQHF. The CDR3 DNA is TGCAGCGTTGACACCTCAGGTAGCAATCAGCCCCAGCATTTT.

To note about this clonotype: At one end the junction does not follow the germline gene, possibly because of a read error. The CDR3 region is CASSLPHRKETQYF. In DNA form, the CDR3 reads TGTGCCAGCAGTTTACCCCACAGAAAAGAGACCCAGTATTTC. This sequence joins TRBV28 and TRBJ2-5, with unresolved D. CDR1 and CDR2 (germline): MDHEN, SYDVKM. This CDR3 spans 14 amino acids.

This chain connects TRBV20-1 to TRBJ2-7; a weak D match, TRBD2 (6 bases). The length of the CDR3 is 12 residues. The ends were cut back, 7 bases at V and 7 bases at J, with 17 bases in the middle. CDR1 is DFQATT and CDR2 is SNEGSKA in the germline V gene (reference sequence). The CDR3 nucleotides are TGCAGTGGGCTAGCGTCAGCGGATGAGCAGTACTTC. It specifies CSGLASADEQYF.

The chain is built from TRBV28 and TRBJ1-3; 7 bases are a match to TRBD1. Per the germline V gene, CDR1 is MDHEN and CDR2 is SYDVKM. V lost 8 bases, J lost 6 bases, and 10 bases stayed unmatched. The CDR3 spans 14 residues. The CDR3 DNA reads TGTGCCAGCGAGGGGGCGCCTTCGGAAAACACCATATATTTT. Translation: CASEGAPSENTIYF. The full variable domain, rest sourced from reference TRBV28 and TRBJ1-3, is DVKVTQSSRYLVKRTGEKVFLECVQDMDHENMFWYRQDPGLGLRLIYFSYDVKMKEKGDIPEGYSVSREKKERFSLILESASTNQTSMYLCASEGAPSENTIYFGEGSWLTVV.

The CDR3 here is CAISESGRLTSGELFF. The CDR3 DNA sequence: TGTGCCATCAGTGAGTCGGGCAGACTAACCAGCGGGGAGCTGTTTTTT. V usage is TRBV10-3 and J usage is TRBJ2-2, with D possibly TRBD2 on 5 matching bases. V was trimmed by 0 bases and J by 7 bases, leaving 15 bases between them. Germline CDR1 ENHRY, CDR2 SYGVKD. The CDR3 spans 16 residues.

Details on this clonotype: One end of the junction does not line up with germline, which may come from a read error. The chain links TRBV28 to TRBJ2-1; a weak D match, TRBD2 (5 bases). The germline V gene has CDR1 MDHEN and CDR2 SYDVKM. CDR3 length: 12 residues. The CDR3 loop is CANSRAVGEQFF. CDR3 DNA: TGTGCCAACAGTCGAGCGGTTGGTGAGCAGTTCTTC.

A word on this clonotype: Germline and junction disagree at one end, which may indicate a read error. The chain is built from TRBV18 and TRBJ2-2; TRBD1 matches at 8 bases. The CDR3 covers 15 residues. Germline-derived CDR1 and CDR2 are KGHSH and LQKENI. This chain's CDR3 is CASTPGTGNTGELFF. As DNA, the CDR3 is TGCGCCAGCACACCCGGGACAGGGAACACCGGGGAGCTGTTTTTT. Variable domain in full (rest from reference TRBV18 and TRBJ2-2): NAGVMQNPRHLVRRRGQEARLRCSPMKGHSHVYWYRQLPEEGLKFMVYLQKENIIDESGMPKERFSAEFPKEGPSILRIQQVVRGDSAAYFCASTPGTGNTGELFFGEGSRLTVL.

On this clonotype itself: A read error may account for a junction end that differs from germline. The chain has TRBV10-3 and TRBJ2-7; the match to TRBD2 covers 7 bases. Looked up from germline, CDR1 is ENHRY and CDR2 is SYGVKD. The CDR3 has 16 amino acids. CDR3 amino acids: CAVSEGLADSSYEQYF. For the CDR3, the DNA is TGTGCCGTCAGTGAGGGGCTAGCGGATAGTTCCTACGAGCAGTACTTC.

As concerns this clonotype: A read error may produce the germline difference seen at one junction end. J is TRBJ2-5 and V is TRBV12-3 or TRBV12-4, with 7 bases that match TRBD1. The CDR3 has 14 residues. The CDR3 spells CARSSIGGFETKYF. The CDR3 nucleotides read TGTGCCCGCAGCTCAATAGGGGGCTTTGAGACCAAGTACTTC.

Regarding this clonotype: One end of the junction does not line up with germline, which may come from a read error. The chain employs TRBV20-1 and TRBJ2-5; D unresolved. Germline V gene lookup returns CDR1 DFQATT and CDR2 SNEGSKA (reference sequence). The CDR3 totals 13 residues. CDR3 sequence reads: CTARGPPQETQYF. The DNA for the CDR3 is TGCACTGCTAGAGGACCGCCTCAAGAGACCCAGTACTTT.

Concerning this clonotype itself: The junction and the germline gene differ at one end; a read error may be behind it. The V and J genes are TRBV28 and TRBJ1-5; maybe TRBD1 (5 bases). CDR1 and CDR2 from the germline V gene are MDHEN and SYDVKM. The CDR3 consists of 15 residues. The DNA of the CDR3 is TGTGCCAGCAGTCATTTTGGGGCTAACAATCAGCCACAGCATTTT. Encoded protein: CASSHFGANNQPQHF.

This clonotype was counted once. A much larger clone sits a single nucleotide away, making a read error possible. This chain joins TRBV28 and TRBJ2-1; 9 bases line up with TRBD2. Germline V lookup: CDR1 MDHEN, CDR2 SYDVKM. CDR3 length: 15 residues. The CDR3 region has the DNA TGTGCCAGCAGTGGAGCGGGGGGTGGGTACAATGAGCGGTTCTTC. Encoded protein: CASSGAGGGYNERFF.

The chain links TRBV5-1 to TRBJ2-1; D gene ambiguous. V lost 4 bases, J lost 0 bases, and 14 bases lay in between. Germline CDR1 is SGHRS and CDR2 is YFSETQ. This CDR3 has 16 amino acids. CDR3: CASSGEQVNSYNEQFF. In DNA form, the CDR3 reads TGCGCCAGCAGCGGGGAACAAGTTAACTCCTACAATGAGCAGTTCTTC.

This clonotype was seen ten or more times. The chain recombines TRBV5-4 with TRBJ2-1; a possible D gene is TRBD2 (5 bases). V lost 0 bases and J 8 bases, leaving 15 bases between the germline ends. The CDR3 is 15 amino acids. The V gene's germline CDR1 is SGHNT and CDR2 YYREEE (reference sequence). The DNA of the CDR3 is TGTGCCAGCAGCTTGGCCGGGAACCAGGCGGATGAGCAGTTCTTC. As protein: CASSLAGNQADEQFF. The full variable domain, with the rest looked up from reference TRBV5-4 and TRBJ2-1, is ETGVTQSPTHLIKTRGQQVTLRCSSQSGHNTVSWYQQALGQGPQFIFQYYREEENGRGNFPPRFSGLQFPNYSSELNVNALELDDSALYLCASSLAGNQADEQFFGPGTRLTVL.

The sample holds one count of this clonotype. A read error may produce the germline difference seen at one junction end. The chain carries TRBV12-5 and TRBJ2-7, with D perhaps matching TRBD2 (5 bases). Germline lookup yields CDR1 LGHNT and CDR2 FRNRAP. This CDR3 has 19 residues. CDR3: CASALGSSGFTTHPDEQYF. CDR3 nucleotides: TGTGCTAGTGCTTTGGGGTCCAGCGGCTTTACCACCCACCCGGACGAGCAGTACTTC.

This clonotype was seen at least ten times. This chain links TRBV5-6 with TRBJ2-7, with 8 bases identical to TRBD1. This CDR3 is built from 14 residues. Germline V gene sequence: CDR1 SGHDT, CDR2 YYEEEE. Trimming at V came to 5 bases and at J to 0 bases, leaving 4 bases not matched to a gene. CDR3 nucleotides: TGTGCCAGCAGTCCGGACAGGGCCTCCTACGAGCAGTACTTC. Translating it yields CASSPDRASYEQYF.

Concerning this clonotype: The junction does not match germline at one end; this may be a read error. The J gene is TRBJ2-3, the V gene TRBV23-1; the match to TRBD1 covers 7 bases. Being an ORF, TRBV23-1 has a function that is uncertain. This CDR3 region has 13 residues. As DNA, the CDR3 is TGCGGTACAACTGAGGGACAGACAGATAAGCAGTATTTT. Translating it yields CGTTEGQTDKQYF.

CDR3 protein: CASSLAGKEQYF. The CDR3 bases are TGTGCCAGCAGCTTAGCAGGGAAGGAGCAGTACTTC. This rearrangement joins TRBV7-9 to TRBJ2-7; D unresolved. Deletions cut 0 bases from V and 7 bases from J, with 7 bases between. The CDR3 is 12 residues long. Germline CDR1 and CDR2: SEHNR and FQNEAQ (reference sequence).

Turning to this clonotype: This is likely a read error, given that the CDR3 carries no conserved phenylalanine or tryptophan at its end. The rearrangement links TRBV10-3 to TRBJ2-1; either TRBD1 or TRBD2 may fit D (5 bases each). The CDR3 has 14 amino acids. Trimming removed 10 bases at V and 4 bases at J, with 17 bases between. Germline assignment: CDR1 ENHRY and CDR2 SYGVKD. The CDR3 spells CATCGAGSYNEQFL. The CDR3 nucleotides are TGTGCCACATGTGGGGCGGGTTCTTACAATGAGCAGTTCTTA.

Turning to this clonotype: At one boundary the junction diverges from the germline segment, which might be a read error. The V and J genes are TRBV6-1 and TRBJ2-7; D perhaps matches TRBD2 (6 bases). Germline-derived CDR1 and CDR2 are MNHNS and SASEGT. The CDR3 consists of 16 residues. CDR3 region: CASSERNSGASYVQYF. CDR3 sequence (DNA): TGTGCCAGCAGTGAAAGAAATAGCGGTGCCTCTTACGTGCAGTACTTC.

The V and J genes are TRBV6-1 and TRBJ2-7; 7 bases line up with TRBD1. CDR1 and CDR2 (germline): MNHNS, SASEGT. Trimming took 7 bases from V and 0 from J; bases not matched to a gene: 18. The CDR3 sequence is 18 residues long. In DNA form, the CDR3 reads TGTGCCAGCACCAAGACAGGGATGTCAGGTTTTAGCTCCTACGAGCAGTACTTC. This translates into CASTKTGMSGFSSYEQYF.

The gene calls are TRBV11-2 and TRBJ2-5, with TRBD1 identical over 7 bases. V lost 3 bases and J lost 1; bases outside the gene matches: 5. In germline, CDR1 is SGHAT, CDR2 FQNNGV. The CDR3 runs to 15 residues. CDR3 region: CASSFQSGGQETQYF. The CDR3, as DNA: TGTGCCAGCAGCTTCCAGTCAGGGGGCCAAGAGACCCAGTACTTC.

As for this clonotype: This clone may be a read error of a much larger clone one base away. The chain uses TRBV7-9 and TRBJ2-6, with D unresolved. From germline, CDR1 is SEHNR and CDR2 FQNEAQ (reference sequence). The V gene lost 5 bases and the J gene lost 6 bases, with 11 bases spanning the gap. The CDR3 covers 14 residues. The CDR3 here is CASSPMGAANVLTF. CDR3 DNA: TGTGCCAGCAGCCCGATGGGTGCGGCCAACGTCCTGACTTTC.

The chain recombines TRBV5-6 with TRBJ1-1; D is ambiguous. Germline-derived CDR1 and CDR2 are SGHDT and YYEEEE. Trimming stripped 0 bases from V and 10 bases from J, with 16 bases between. CDR3 length: 14 residues. CDR3 protein: CASSLVTGERVAFF. DNA for the CDR3: TGTGCCAGCAGCTTGGTAACTGGAGAAAGAGTAGCTTTCTTT.